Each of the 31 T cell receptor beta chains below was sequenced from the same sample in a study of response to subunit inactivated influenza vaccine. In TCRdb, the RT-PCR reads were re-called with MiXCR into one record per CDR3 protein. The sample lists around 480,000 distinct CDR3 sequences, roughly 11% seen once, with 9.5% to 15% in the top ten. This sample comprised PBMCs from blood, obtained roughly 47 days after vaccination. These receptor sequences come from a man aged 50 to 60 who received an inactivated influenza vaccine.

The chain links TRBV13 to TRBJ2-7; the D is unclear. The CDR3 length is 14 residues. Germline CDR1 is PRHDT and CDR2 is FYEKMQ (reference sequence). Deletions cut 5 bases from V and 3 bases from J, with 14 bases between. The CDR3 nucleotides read TGTGCCAGCAGCAGGAGCGTTAAAGGCTACGAGCAGTACTTC. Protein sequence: CASSRSVKGYEQYF.

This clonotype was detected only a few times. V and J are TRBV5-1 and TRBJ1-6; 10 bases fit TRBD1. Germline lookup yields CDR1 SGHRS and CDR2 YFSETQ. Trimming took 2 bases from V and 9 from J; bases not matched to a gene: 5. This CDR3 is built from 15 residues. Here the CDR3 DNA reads TGCGCCAGCAGCTTAGCGGGACAGGGGTTTTCACCCCTCCACTTT. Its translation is CASSLAGQGFSPLHF. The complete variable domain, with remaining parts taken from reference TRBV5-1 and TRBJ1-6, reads KAGVTQTPRYLIKTRGQQVTLSCSPISGHRSVSWYQQTPGQGLQFLFEYFSETQRNKGNFPGRFSGRQFSNSRSEMNVSTLELGDSALYLCASSLAGQGFSPLHFGNGTRLTVT.

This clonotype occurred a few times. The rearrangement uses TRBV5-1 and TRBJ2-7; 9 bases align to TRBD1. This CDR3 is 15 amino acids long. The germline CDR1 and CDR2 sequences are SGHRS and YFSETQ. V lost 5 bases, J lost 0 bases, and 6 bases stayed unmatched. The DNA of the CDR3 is TGCGCCAGCAGTACGACAGGGGGTAGCTCCTACGAGCAGTACTTC. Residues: CASSTTGGSSYEQYF.

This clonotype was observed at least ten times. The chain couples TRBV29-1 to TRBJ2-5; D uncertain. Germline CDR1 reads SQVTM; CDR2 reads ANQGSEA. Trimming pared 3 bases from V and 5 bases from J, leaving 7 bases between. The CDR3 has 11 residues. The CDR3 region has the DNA TGCAGCGTTGATCACTACGAGACCCAGTACTTC. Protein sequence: CSVDHYETQYF.

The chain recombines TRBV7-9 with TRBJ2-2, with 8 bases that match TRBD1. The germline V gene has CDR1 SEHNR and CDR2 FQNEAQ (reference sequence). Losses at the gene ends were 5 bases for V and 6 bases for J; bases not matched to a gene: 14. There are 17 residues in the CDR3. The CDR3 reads CASSPRRQGKESGELFF. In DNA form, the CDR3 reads TGTGCCAGCAGCCCCCGAAGACAGGGGAAAGAGTCCGGGGAGCTGTTTTTT.

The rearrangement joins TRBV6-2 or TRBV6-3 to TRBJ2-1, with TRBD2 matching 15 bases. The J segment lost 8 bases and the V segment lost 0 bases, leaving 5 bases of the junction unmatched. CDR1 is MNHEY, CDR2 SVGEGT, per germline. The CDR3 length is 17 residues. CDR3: CASSYSWTSGGADEQFF. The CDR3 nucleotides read TGTGCCAGCAGTTACTCGTGGACTAGCGGGGGGGCTGATGAGCAGTTCTTC.

The DNA of the CDR3 is TGTGCCAGCAGCCCCTACGCCTCCGACCGTAGGGGGGATGAGCAGTTCTTC. The encoded protein is CASSPYASDRRGDEQFF. This sequence joins TRBV7-9 and TRBJ2-1; tentatively, D is TRBD1 or TRBD2 (6 bases each). CDR1 and CDR2 from the germline V gene are SEHNR and FQNEAQ (reference sequence). The length of the CDR3 is 17 residues. Trimming shortened V by 5 bases and J by 8 bases, and 25 bases separated the two germline ends.

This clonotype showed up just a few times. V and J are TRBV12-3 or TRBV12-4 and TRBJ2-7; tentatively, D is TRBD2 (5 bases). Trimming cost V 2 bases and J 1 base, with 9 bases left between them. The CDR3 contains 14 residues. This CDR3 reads CASSLLRDSYEQYF. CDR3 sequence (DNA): TGTGCCAGCAGTTTACTACGGGATTCCTACGAGCAGTACTTC.

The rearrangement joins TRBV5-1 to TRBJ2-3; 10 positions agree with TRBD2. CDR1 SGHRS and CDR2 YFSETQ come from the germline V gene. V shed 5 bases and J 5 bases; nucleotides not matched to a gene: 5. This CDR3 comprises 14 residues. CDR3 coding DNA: TGCGCCAGCAGTAAGCGGGGGGGCGTAGATACGCAGTATTTT. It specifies CASSKRGGVDTQYF.

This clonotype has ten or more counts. The CDR3 region has the DNA TGTGCCAGCAGCTTAAGAATAGGGACAGCCGGAGAGACCCAGTACTTC. It translates to CASSLRIGTAGETQYF. This rearrangement joins TRBV7-2 to TRBJ2-5, with 7 bases identical to TRBD1. With 2 bases clipped from V and 4 bases from J, the junction kept 10 bases outside the gene matches. The V gene's germline CDR1 is SGHTA and CDR2 FQGNSA. The CDR3 sequence is 16 residues long.

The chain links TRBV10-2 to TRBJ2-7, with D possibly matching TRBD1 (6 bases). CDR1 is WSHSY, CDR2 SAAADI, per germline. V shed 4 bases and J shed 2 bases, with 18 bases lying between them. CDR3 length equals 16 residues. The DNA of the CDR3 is TGCGCCAGCAGTGTAACGACAGGCTGGGGGACCTACGAGCAGTACTTC. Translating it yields CASSVTTGWGTYEQYF.

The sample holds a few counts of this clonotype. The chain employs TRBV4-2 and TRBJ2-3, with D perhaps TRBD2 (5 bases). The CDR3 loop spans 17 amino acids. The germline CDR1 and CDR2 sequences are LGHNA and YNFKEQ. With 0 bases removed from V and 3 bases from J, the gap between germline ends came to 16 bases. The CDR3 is CASSQEGNWPGTDTQYF. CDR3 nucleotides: TGTGCCAGCAGCCAAGAGGGAAACTGGCCGGGGACAGATACGCAGTATTTT.

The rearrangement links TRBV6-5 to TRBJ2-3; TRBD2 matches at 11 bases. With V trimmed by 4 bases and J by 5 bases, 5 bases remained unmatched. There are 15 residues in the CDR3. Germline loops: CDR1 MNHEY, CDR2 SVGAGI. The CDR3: CASSSHGTSGDTQYF. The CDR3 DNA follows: TGTGCCAGCAGTTCCCACGGGACTAGCGGAGATACGCAGTATTTT.

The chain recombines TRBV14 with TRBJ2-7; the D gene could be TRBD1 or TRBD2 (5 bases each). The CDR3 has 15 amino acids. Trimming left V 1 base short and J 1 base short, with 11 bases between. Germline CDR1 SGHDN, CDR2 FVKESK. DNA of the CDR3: TGTGCCAGCAGCCAAGGGGGACGGACATCCTACGAGCAGTACTTC. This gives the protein CASSQGGRTSYEQYF. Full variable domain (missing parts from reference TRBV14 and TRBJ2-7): EAGVTQFPSHSVIEKGQTVTLRCDPISGHDNLYWYRRVMGKEIKFLLHFVKESKQDESGMPNNRFLAERTGGTYSTLKVQPAELEDSGVYFCASSQGGRTSYEQYFGPGTRLTVT.

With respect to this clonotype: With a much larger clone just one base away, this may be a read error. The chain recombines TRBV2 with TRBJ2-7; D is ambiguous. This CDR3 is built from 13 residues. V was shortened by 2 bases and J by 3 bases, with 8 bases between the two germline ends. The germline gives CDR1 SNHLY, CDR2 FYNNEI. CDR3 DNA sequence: TGTGCCAGCAGTGAATCTGAGTACTACGAGCAGTACTTC. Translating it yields CASSESEYYEQYF.

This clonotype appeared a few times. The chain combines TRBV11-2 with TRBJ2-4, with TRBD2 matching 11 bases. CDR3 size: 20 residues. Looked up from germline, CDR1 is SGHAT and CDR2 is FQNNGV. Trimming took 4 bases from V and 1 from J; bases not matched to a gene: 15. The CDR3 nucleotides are TGTGCCAGCAGCTCCTCTTTAGCGGGAGGGCCGGAGTGGGCCAAAAACATTCAGTACTTC. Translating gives CASSSSLAGGPEWAKNIQYF.

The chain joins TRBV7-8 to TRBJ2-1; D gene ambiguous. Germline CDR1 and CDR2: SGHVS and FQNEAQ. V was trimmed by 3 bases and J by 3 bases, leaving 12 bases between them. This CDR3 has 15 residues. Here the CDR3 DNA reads TGTGCCAGCAGCTTTCAACGGGCCGGCTACAATGAGCAGTTCTTC. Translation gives CASSFQRAGYNEQFF. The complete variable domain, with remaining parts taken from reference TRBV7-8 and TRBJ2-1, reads GAGVSQSPRYKVAKRGQDVALRCDPISGHVSLFWYQQALGQGPEFLTYFQNEAQLDKSGLPSDRFFAERPEGSVSTLKIQRTQQEDSAVYLCASSFQRAGYNEQFFGPGTRLTVL.

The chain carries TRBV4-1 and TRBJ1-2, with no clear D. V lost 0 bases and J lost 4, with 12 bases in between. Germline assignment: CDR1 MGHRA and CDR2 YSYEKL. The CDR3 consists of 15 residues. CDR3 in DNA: TGCGCCAGCAGCCAAGAGGATTCCACGCTCTATGGCTACACCTTC. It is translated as CASSQEDSTLYGYTF.

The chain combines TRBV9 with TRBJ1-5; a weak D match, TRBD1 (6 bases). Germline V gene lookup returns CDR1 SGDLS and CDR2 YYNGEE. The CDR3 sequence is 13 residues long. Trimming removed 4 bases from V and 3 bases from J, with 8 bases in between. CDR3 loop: CASSPGVNQPQHF. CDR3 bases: TGTGCCAGCAGCCCAGGGGTCAATCAGCCCCAGCATTTT.

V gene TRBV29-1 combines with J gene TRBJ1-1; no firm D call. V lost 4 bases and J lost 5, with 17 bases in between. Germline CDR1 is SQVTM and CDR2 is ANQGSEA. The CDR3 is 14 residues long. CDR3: CSVGSTGAGTEAFF. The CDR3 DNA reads TGCAGCGTTGGCAGTACCGGAGCCGGGACTGAAGCTTTCTTT.

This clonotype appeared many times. CDR3 DNA: TGCAGCGGCTCCGGGACGCCCTCCTACAATGAGCAGTTCTTC. Translating gives CSGSGTPSYNEQFF. The genes are TRBV29-1 and TRBJ2-1; D is possibly TRBD1 or TRBD2 (5 bases each). Germline V CDR1 and CDR2: SQVTM, ANQGSEA. The CDR3 runs 14 residues. Trimming left V 7 bases short and J 0 bases short, with 13 bases between.

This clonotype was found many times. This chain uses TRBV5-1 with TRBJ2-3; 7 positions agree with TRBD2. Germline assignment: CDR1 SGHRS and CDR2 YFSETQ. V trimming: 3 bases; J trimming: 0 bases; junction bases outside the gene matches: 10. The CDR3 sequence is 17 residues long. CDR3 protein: CASSWGDYRSSTDTQYF. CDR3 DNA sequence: TGCGCCAGCAGCTGGGGGGACTACCGCTCTAGCACAGATACGCAGTATTTT.

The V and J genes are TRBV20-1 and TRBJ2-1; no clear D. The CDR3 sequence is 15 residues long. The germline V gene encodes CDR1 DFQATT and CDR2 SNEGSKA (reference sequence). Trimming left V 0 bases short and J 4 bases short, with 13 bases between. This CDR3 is CSARDIRSVYNEQFF. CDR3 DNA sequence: TGCAGTGCTAGAGATATTCGGAGCGTATACAATGAGCAGTTCTTC.

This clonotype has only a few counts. The CDR3 is CASSLTGSGGRVNEQFF. The CDR3 DNA follows: TGTGCCAGCAGCCTAACGGGCTCGGGAGGGAGGGTGAATGAGCAGTTCTTC. This chain links TRBV7-8 with TRBJ2-1; 8 nucleotides line up with TRBD2. Trimming at V came to 5 bases and at J to 7 bases, leaving 16 bases not matched to a gene. The CDR3 is made up of 17 amino acids. The germline V gene encodes CDR1 SGHVS and CDR2 FQNEAQ.

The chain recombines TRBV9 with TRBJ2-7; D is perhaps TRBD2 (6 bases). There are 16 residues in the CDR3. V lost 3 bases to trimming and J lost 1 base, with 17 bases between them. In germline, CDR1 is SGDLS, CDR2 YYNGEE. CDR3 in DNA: TGTGCCAGCAGCGCCGCGCTACTAGCACCATCCTACGAGCAGTACTTC. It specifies CASSAALLAPSYEQYF.

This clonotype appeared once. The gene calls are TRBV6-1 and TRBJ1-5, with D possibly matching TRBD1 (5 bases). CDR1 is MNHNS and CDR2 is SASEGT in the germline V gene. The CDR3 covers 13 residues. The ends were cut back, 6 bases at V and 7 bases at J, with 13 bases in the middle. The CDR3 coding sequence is TGTGCCAGCAGATCGCGGGGCTTGCAGCCCCAGCATTTT. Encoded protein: CASRSRGLQPQHF.

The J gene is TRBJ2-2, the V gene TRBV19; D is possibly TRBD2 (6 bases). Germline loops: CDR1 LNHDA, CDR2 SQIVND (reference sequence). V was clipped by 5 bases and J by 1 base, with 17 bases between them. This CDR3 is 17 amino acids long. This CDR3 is CASSPTLAAENTGELFF. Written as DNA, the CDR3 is TGTGCCAGTAGTCCAACTTTAGCGGCAGAGAACACCGGGGAGCTGTTTTTT.

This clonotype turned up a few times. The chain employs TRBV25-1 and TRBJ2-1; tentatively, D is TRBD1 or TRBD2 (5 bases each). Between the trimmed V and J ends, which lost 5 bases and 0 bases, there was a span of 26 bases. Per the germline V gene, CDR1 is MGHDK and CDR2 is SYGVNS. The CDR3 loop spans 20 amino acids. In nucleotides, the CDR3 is TGTGCCAGCAGTCGTCCCCCGGAGGACACACCAAACGGCTCCTACAATGAGCAGTTCTTC. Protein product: CASSRPPEDTPNGSYNEQFF.

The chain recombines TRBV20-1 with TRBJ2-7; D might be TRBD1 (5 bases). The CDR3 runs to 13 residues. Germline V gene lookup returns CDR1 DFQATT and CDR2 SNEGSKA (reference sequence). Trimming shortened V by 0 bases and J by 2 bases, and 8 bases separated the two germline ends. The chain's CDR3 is CSAREAGTYEQYF. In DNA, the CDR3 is TGCAGTGCTAGAGAGGCAGGGACCTACGAGCAGTACTTC.

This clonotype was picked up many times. The CDR3 loop is CASTNHFSYNEQFF. In nucleotides, the CDR3 is TGTGCCAGCACTAACCATTTCTCCTACAATGAGCAGTTCTTC. This rearrangement joins TRBV12-3 or TRBV12-4 to TRBJ2-1; unclear D gene. CDR3 length equals 14 residues. V was trimmed by 7 bases and J by 0 bases, leaving 10 bases between them.

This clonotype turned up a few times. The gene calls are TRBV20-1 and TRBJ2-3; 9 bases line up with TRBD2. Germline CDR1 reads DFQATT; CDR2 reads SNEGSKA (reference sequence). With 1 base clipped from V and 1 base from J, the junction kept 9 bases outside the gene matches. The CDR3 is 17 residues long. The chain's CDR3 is CSARVRGRALGTDTQYF. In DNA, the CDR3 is TGCAGTGCTAGAGTGCGCGGGAGGGCCTTAGGCACAGATACGCAGTATTTT.